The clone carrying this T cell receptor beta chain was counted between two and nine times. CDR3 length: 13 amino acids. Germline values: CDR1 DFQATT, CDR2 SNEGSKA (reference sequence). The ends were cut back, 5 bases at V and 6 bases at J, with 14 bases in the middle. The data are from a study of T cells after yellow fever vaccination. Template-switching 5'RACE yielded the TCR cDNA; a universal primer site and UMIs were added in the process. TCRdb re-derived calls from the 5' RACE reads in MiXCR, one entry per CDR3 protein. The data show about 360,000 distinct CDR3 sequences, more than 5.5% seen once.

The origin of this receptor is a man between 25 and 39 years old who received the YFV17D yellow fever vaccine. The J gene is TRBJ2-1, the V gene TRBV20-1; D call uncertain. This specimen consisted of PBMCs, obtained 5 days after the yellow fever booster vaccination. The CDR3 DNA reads TGCAGTGCTCCTTTGGTAGAAAGCAATGAGCAGTTCTTC. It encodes CSAPLVESNEQFF.